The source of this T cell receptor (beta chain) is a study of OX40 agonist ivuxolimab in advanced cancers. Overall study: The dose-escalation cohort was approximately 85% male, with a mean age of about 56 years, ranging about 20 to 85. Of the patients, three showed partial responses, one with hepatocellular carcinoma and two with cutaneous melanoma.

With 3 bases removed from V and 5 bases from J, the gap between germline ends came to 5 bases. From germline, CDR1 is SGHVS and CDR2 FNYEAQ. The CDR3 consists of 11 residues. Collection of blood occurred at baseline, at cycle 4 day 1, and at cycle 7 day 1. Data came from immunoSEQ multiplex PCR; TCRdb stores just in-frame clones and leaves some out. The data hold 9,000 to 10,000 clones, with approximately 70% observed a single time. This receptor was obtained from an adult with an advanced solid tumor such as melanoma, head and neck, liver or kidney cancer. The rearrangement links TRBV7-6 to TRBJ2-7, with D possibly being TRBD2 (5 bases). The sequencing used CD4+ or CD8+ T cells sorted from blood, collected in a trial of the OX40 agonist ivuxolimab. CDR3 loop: CASSLRDEQYF. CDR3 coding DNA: TGTGCCAGCAGCTTGCGGGACGAGCAGTACTTC.